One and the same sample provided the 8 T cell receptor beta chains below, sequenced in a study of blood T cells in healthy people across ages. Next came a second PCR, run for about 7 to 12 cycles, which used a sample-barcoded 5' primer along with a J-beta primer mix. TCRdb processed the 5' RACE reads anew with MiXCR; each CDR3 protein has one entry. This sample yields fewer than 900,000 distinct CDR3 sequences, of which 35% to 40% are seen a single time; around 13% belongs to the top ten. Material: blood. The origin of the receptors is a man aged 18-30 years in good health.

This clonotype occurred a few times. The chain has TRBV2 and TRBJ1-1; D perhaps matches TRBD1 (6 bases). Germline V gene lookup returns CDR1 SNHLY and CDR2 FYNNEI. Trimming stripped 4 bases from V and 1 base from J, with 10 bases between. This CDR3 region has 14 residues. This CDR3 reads CASSARGQNTEAFF. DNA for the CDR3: TGTGCCAGCAGTGCCCGGGGACAGAACACTGAAGCTTTCTTT. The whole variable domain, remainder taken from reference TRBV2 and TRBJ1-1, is EPEVTQTPSHQVTQMGQEVILRCVPISNHLYFYWYRQILGQKVEFLVSFYNNEISEKSEIFDDQFSVERPDGSNFTLKIRSTKLEDSAMYFCASSARGQNTEAFFGQGTRLTVV.

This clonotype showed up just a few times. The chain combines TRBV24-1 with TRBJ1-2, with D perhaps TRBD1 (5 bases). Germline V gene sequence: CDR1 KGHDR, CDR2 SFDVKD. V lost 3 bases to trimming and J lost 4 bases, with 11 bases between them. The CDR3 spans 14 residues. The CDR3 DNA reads TGTGCCACCAGTGATGCAAAGAGGGGCTATGGCTACACCTTC. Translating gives CATSDAKRGYGYTF.

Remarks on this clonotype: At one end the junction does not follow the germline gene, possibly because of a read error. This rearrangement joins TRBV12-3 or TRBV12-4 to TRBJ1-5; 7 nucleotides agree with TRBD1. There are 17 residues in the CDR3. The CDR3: CASSLRQGGYSNRPQHF. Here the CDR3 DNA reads TGTGCCAGCAGTTTAAGACAGGGAGGGTATAGCAATCGGCCCCAGCATTTT.

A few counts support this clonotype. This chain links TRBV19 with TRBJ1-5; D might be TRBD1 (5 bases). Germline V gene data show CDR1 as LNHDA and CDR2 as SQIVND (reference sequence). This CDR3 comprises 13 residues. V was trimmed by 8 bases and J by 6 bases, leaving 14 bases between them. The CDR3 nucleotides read TGTGCCAGTGGGGGGGGGGAAACTCAGCCCCAGCATTTT. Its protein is CASGGGETQPQHF.

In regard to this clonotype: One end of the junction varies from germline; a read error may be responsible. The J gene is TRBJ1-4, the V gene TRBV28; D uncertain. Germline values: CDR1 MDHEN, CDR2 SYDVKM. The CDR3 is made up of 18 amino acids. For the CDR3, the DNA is TGTGTCAGCATCCCAACGGGCAGAAAACTTACAACTAATGAAAAACTGTTTTTT. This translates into CVSIPTGRKLTTNEKLFF.

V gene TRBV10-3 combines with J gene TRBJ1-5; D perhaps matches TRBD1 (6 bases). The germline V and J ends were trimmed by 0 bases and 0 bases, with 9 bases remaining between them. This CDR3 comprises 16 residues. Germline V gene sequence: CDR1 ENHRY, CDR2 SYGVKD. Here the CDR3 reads CAISESAGDSNQPQHF. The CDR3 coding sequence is TGTGCCATCAGTGAGTCGGCAGGGGATAGCAATCAGCCCCAGCATTTT.

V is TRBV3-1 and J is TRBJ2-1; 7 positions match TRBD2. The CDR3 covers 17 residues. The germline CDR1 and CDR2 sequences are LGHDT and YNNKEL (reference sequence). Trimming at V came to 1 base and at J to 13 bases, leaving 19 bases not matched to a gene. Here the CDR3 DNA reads TGTGCCAGCAGCCAAGGGCTGAGACTAGCAGTTCAGGAGACCCAGTTCTTC. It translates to CASSQGLRLAVQETQFF.

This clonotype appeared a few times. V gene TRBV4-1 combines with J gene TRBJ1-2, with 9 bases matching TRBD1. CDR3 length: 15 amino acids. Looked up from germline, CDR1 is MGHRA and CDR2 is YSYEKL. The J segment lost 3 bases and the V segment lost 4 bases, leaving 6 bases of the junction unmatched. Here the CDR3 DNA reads TGCGCCAGCAGCCCCCGCCGGGACAGGGACTATGGCTACACCTTC. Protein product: CASSPRRDRDYGYTF.